This TCR beta chain stems from a study of T-cell reconstitution after alpha-beta-depleted transplantation in children listed by TCRdb under 2016. Background for the entire study: Using TCR repertoire profiling, the study followed T-cell immune reconstitution in a quantitative way in children after TCRalphabeta/CD19-depleted allogeneic hematopoietic cell transplantation. What the work shows at the level of the full study, not this receptor alone: In some patients, the high TCRbeta diversity seen at day 60 was put down to recipient T cells and intrathymic progenitors that had survived conditioning. Over subsequent months, a decline in hyperexpanded clone frequencies was noted, and after one year, T-cell counts and TCRbeta diversity were mostly ascribed to newly produced T cells. Apparently early alphabetaT-cell count recovery about two months after transplant reportedly relied on only several hundred rapidly expanded clones derived from non-depleted graft cells.

On this clonotype itself: No antigen is known for it. No quality values exist for individual bases; no much larger clone is one base distant.

Library method: PCR. Data came from an Illumina HiSeq 2500. TCR libraries were prepared with molecular barcoding, using unique molecular identifiers to normalize TCRbeta repertoire quantification. The public reads were reanalyzed by TCRdb: fastp trimming at Q25, MiXCR alignment, in-frame beta chains only. Identical CDR3 protein sequences are pooled into one entry, listed with their most common genes and DNA. This sample has 500,000 to 600,000 distinct CDR3 sequences in its table, and 25% to 30% of those were observed once. The top ten clones comprise less than 40% of the sample. Clipping removes 6 bases from V and 9 bases from J, with 4 as the unmatched junction base count. Including cysteine and phenylalanine, the CDR3 has 13 amino acids. CDR3 DNA only is kept here, 39 bases in frame from base 1. In the paper's terms, the treatment or condition label means: allogeneic hematopoietic cell transplantation with graft depleted of TCRalphabeta T cells and CD19 B cells. TCRalphabeta/CD19-depleted allogeneic hematopoietic cell grafts were given to the transplant recipients, all of whom were children.

This chain joins TRBV12-3 or TRBV12-4 to TRBJ2-1; 11 junctional bases match TRBD2. This sequence originates from a boy under three years old with Wiskott-Aldrich syndrome, due to receive a stem cell transplant. The sequencing here drew on PBMCs, taken before TCRalphabeta/CD19-depleted stem cell transplant. DNA sequence: TGTGCCAGCAGACTTAGCGGGAGGGCTGAGCAGTTCTTC. Translated, this is CASRLSGRAEQFF.